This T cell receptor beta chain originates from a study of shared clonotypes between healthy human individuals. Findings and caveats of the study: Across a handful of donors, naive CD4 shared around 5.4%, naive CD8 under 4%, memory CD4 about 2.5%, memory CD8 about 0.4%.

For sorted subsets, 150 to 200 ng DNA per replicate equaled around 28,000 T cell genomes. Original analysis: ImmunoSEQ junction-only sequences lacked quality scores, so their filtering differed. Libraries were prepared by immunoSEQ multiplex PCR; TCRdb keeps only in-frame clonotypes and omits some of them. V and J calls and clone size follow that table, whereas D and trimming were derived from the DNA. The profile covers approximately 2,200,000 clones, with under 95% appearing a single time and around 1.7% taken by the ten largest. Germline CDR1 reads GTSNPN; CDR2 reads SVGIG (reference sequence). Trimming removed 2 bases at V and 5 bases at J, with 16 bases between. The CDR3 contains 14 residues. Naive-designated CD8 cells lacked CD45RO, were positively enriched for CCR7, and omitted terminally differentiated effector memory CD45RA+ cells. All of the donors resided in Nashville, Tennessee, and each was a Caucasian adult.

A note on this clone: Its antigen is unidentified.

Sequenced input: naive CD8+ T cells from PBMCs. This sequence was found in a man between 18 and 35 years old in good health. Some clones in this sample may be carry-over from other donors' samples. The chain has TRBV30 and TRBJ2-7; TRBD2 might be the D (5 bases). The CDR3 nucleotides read TGTGCCTGGAGTCTAACGGGGTTTCTGGACGAGCAGTACTTC. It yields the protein CAWSLTGFLDEQYF.